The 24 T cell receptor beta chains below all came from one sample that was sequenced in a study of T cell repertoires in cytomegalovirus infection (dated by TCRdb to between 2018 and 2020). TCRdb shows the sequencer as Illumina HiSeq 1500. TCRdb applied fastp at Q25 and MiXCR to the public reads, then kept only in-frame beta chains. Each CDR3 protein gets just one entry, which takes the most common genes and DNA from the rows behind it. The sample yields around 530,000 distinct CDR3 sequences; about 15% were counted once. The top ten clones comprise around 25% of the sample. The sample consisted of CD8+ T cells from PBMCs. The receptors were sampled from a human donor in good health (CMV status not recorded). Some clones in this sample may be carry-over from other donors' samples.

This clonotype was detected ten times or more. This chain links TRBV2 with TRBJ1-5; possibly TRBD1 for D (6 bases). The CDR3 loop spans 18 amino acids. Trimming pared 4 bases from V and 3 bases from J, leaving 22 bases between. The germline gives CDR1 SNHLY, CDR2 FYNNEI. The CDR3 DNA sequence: TGTGCCAGCAGTGTGGGGGGGCTCATGGCAGTCCTCAATCAGCCCCAGCATTTT. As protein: CASSVGGLMAVLNQPQHF.

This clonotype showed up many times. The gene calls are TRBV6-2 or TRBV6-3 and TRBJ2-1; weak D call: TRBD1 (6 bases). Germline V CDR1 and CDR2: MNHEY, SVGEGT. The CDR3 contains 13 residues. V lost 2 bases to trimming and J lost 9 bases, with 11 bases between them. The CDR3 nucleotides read TGTGCCAGCAGTTACGGGGGCGGAGGTGAGCAGTTCTTC. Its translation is CASSYGGGGEQFF.

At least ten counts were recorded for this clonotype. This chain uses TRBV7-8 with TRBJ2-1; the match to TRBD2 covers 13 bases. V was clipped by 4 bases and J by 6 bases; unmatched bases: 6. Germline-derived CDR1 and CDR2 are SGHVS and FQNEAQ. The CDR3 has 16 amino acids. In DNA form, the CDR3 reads TGTGCCAGCAGCTCCGGACTAGCGGGAGTGGTCAATGAGCAGTTCTTC. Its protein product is CASSSGLAGVVNEQFF.

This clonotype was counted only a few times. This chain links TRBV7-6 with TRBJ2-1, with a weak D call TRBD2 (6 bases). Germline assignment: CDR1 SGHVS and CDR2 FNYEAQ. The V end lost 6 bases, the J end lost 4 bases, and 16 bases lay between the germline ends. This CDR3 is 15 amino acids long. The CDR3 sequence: CASRPGTSSYNEQFF. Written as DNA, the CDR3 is TGTGCCAGCAGACCCGGCACTAGCAGTTACAATGAGCAGTTCTTC.

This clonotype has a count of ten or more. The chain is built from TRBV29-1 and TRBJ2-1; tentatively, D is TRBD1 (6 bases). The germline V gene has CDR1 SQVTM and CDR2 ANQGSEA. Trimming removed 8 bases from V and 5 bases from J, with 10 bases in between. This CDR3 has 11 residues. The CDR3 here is CSQGRNNEQFF. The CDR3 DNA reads TGCAGCCAGGGGCGGAACAATGAGCAGTTCTTC.

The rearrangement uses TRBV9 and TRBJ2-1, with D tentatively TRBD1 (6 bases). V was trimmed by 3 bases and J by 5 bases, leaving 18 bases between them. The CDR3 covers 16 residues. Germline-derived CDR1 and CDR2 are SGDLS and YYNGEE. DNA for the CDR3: TGTGCCAGCAGCGGGGGTGGGGGCGAAAGGGACAATGAGCAGTTCTTC. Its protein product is CASSGGGGERDNEQFF. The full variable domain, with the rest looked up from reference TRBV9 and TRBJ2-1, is DSGVTQTPKHLITATGQRVTLRCSPRSGDLSVYWYQQSLDQGLQFLIQYYNGEERAKGNILERFSAQQFPDLHSELNLSSLELGDSALYFCASSGGGGERDNEQFFGPGTRLTVL.

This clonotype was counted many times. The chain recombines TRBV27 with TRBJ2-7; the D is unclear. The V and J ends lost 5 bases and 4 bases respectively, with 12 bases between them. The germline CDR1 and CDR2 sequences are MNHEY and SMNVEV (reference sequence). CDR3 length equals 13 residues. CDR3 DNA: TGTGCCAGCAGTCCCAGCCCTATTTACGAGCAGTACTTC. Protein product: CASSPSPIYEQYF.

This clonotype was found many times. This chain's CDR3 is CASSQSSRDSSYNEQFF. The CDR3 DNA sequence: TGTGCCAGCAGCCAGTCGTCCCGGGACAGCTCCTACAATGAGCAGTTCTTC. This chain uses TRBV4-2 with TRBJ2-1, with 7 bases lining up with TRBD1. CDR1 LGHNA and CDR2 YNFKEQ come from the germline V gene. V lost 3 bases and J lost 0; bases outside the gene matches: 8. This CDR3 is built from 17 residues.

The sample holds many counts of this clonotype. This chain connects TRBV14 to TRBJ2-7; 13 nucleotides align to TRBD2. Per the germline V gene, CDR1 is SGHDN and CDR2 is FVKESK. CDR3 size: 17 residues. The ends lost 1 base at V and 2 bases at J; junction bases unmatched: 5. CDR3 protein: CASSQVPGTSGTYEQYF. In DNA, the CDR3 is TGTGCCAGCAGCCAAGTTCCCGGGACTAGCGGGACCTACGAGCAGTACTTC.

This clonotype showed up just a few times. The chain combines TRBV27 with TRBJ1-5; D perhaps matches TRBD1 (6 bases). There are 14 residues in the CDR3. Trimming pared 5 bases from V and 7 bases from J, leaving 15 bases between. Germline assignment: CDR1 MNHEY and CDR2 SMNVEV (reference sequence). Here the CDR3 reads CASSQTGRGQPQHF. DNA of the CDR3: TGTGCCAGCAGTCAGACAGGTCGGGGACAGCCCCAGCATTTT.

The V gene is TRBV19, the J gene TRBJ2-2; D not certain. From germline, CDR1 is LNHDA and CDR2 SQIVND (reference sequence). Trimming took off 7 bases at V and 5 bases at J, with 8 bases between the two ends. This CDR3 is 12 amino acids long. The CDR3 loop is CASTGWTGELFF. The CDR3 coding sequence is TGTGCCAGTACTGGCTGGACCGGGGAGCTGTTTTTT.

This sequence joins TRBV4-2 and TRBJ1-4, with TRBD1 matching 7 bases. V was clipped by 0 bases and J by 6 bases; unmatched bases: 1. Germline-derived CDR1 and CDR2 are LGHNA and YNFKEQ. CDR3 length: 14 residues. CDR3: CASSQEQGYEKLFF. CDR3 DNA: TGTGCCAGCAGCCAAGAACAGGGGTATGAAAAACTGTTTTTT.

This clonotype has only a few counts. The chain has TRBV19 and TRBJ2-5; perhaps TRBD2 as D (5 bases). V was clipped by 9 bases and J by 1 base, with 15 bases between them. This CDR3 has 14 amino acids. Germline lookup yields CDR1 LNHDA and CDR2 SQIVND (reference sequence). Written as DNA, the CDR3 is TGTGCCAGGCCCAACTTAGAGGGCCAAGAGACCCAGTACTTC. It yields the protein CARPNLEGQETQYF.

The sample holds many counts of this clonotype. CDR3 loop: CASSLWQGSTQYF. The CDR3 coding sequence is TGTGCCAGCAGTTTATGGCAGGGATCCACGCAGTATTTT. This chain links TRBV28 with TRBJ2-3; possibly TRBD1 for D (5 bases). This CDR3 comprises 13 residues. Germline CDR1 and CDR2: MDHEN and SYDVKM. Trimming pared 0 bases from V and 9 bases from J, leaving 10 bases between. Full variable domain (outside the CDR3, taken from reference TRBV28 and TRBJ2-3): DVKVTQSSRYLVKRTGEKVFLECVQDMDHENMFWYRQDPGLGLRLIYFSYDVKMKEKGDIPEGYSVSREKKERFSLILESASTNQTSMYLCASSLWQGSTQYFGPGTRLTVL.

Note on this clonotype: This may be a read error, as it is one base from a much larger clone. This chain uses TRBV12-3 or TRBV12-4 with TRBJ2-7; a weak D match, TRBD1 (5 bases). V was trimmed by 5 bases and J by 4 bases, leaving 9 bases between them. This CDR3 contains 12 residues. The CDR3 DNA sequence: TGTGCCAGCAGTAAGGGGTTGTACGAGCAGTACTTC. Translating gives CASSKGLYEQYF.

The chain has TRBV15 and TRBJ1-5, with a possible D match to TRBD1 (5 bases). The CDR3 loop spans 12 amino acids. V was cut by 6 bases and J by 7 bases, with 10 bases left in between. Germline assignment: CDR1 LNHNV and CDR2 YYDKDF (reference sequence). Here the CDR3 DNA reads TGTGCCACCAGTCAGGGTGGCCAGCCCCAGCATTTT. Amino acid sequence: CATSQGGQPQHF.

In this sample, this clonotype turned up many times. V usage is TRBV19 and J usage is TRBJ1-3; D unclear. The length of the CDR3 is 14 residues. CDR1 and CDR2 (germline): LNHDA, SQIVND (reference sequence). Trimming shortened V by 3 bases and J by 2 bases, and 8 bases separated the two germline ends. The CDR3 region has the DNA TGTGCCAGTAGTATCCTCACCCCTGGAAACACCATATATTTT. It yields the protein CASSILTPGNTIYF.

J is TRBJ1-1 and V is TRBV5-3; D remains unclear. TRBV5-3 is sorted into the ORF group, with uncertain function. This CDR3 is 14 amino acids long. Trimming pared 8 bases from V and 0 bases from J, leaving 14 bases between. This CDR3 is CASSGPGLNTEAFF. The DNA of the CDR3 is TGTGCCAGCAGCGGACCGGGTCTGAACACTGAAGCTTTCTTT.

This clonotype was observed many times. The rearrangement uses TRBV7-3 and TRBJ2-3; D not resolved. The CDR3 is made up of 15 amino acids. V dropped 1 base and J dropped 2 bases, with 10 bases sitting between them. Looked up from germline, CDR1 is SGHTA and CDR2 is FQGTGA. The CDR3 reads CASSLNQDLTDTQYF. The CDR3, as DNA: TGTGCCAGCAGCTTAAATCAGGACCTCACAGATACGCAGTATTTT.

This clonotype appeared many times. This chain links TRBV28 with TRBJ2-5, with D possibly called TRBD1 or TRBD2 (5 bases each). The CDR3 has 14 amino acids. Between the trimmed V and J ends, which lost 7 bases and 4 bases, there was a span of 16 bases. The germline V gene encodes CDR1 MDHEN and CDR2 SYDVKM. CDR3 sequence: CASTARGRTETQYF. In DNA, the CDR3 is TGTGCCAGCACTGCGAGGGGCCGCACAGAGACCCAGTACTTC.

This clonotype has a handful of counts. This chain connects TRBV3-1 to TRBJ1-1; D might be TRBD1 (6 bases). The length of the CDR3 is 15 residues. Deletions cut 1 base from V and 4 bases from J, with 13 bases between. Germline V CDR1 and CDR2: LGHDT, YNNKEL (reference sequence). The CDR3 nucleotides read TGTGCCAGCAGCCAAGGAGGGGGGGGGGCCACTGAAGCTTTCTTT. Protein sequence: CASSQGGGGATEAFF.

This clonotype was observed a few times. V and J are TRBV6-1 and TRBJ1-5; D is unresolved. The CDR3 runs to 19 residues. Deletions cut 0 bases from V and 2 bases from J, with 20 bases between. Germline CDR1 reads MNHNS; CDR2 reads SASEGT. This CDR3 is CASSEARWLRGGGNQPQHF. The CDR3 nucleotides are TGTGCCAGCAGTGAAGCGAGGTGGTTACGTGGAGGCGGCAATCAGCCCCAGCATTTT.

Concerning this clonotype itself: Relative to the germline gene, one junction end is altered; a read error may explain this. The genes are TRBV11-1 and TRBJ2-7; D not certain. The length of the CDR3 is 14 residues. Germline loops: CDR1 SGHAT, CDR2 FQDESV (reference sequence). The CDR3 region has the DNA TGTTCCAGCAGCTTGCCTCAGTCAACGTACGAGCCGTACTTC. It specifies CSSSLPQSTYEPYF.

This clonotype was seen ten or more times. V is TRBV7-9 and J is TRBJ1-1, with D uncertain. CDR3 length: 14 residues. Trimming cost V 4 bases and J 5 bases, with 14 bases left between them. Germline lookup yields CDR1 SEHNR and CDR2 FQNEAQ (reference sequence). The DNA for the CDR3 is TGTGCCAGCAGCTCAGAGCTGGATTCGACTGAAGCTTTCTTT. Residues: CASSSELDSTEAFF. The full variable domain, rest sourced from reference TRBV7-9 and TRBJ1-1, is DTGVSQNPRHKITKRGQNVTFRCDPISEHNRLYWYRQTLGQGPEFLTYFQNEAQLEKSRLLSDRFSAERPKGSFSTLEIQRTEQGDSAMYLCASSSELDSTEAFFGQGTRLTVV.